The rows below give T cell receptor beta chains drawn from one sample of a study of blood T cell repertoires in COVID-19. This table comes from immunoSEQ multiplex PCR, and its TCRdb copy is limited to in-frame clones, with some not included. The sample yields approximately 350,000 clones, 80% to 90% seen once. What was sequenced was peripheral blood. The receptors stem from a woman younger than 45 with COVID-19, enrolled during active disease. CDR3s include the opening cysteine and the closing phenylalanine or tryptophan. A D gene is named only where the DNA matches it firmly. Only some rows state a clone size, as once, few, many or a class for expanded clones.

d_gene: TRBD2; abundance: NA; j_gene: TRBJ2-1; v_gene: TRBV2; CDR3aa: CASSSNRLAGGGDEQFF; CDR3nt: TGTGCCAGCAGTTCTAATCGACTAGCGGGAGGGGGGGATGAGCAGTTCTTC
d_gene: NA; abundance: once; j_gene: TRBJ2-5; v_gene: TRBV5-6; CDR3aa: CASSLLGGSSGTQYF; CDR3nt: TGTGCCAGCAGCTTACTCGGTGGGTCTTCGGGGACCCAGTACTTC
d_gene: NA; abundance: NA; j_gene: TRBJ1-2; v_gene: TRBV6-1; CDR3aa: CASSEEVAYGYTF; CDR3nt: TGTGCCAGCAGTGAGGAGGTTGCGTATGGCTACACCTTC
d_gene: NA; abundance: few; j_gene: TRBJ2-1; v_gene: TRBV11-2; CDR3aa: CASSLAHVRNEQFF; CDR3nt: TGTGCCAGCAGCTTAGCCCACGTGCGGAATGAGCAGTTCTTC
d_gene: NA; abundance: NA; j_gene: TRBJ2-7; v_gene: TRBV7-9; CDR3aa: CASSSRGAGEQYF; CDR3nt: TGTGCCAGCAGCTCCCGGGGGGCCGGCGAGCAGTACTTC
d_gene: NA; abundance: few; j_gene: TRBJ2-5; v_gene: TRBV7-2; CDR3aa: CASSSQETQYF; CDR3nt: TGTGCCAGCAGCTCTCAAGAGACCCAGTACTTC
d_gene: NA; abundance: NA; j_gene: TRBJ2-2; v_gene: TRBV4-2; CDR3aa: CASSGGGQVTGELFF; CDR3nt: TGTGCCAGCAGCGGCGGGGGACAGGTCACCGGGGAGCTGTTTTTT
d_gene: NA; abundance: NA; j_gene: TRBJ2-3; v_gene: TRBV15; CDR3aa: CATTPSGTDTQYF; CDR3nt: TGTGCCACCACCCCTAGCGGCACAGATACGCAGTATTTT
d_gene: NA; abundance: NA; j_gene: TRBJ1-1; v_gene: TRBV3-1/TRBV3-2; CDR3aa: CASSTGQGLNTEAFF; CDR3nt: TGTGCCAGCAGCACGGGACAAGGCCTGAACACTGAAGCTTTCTTT
d_gene: NA; abundance: NA; j_gene: TRBJ2-5; v_gene: TRBV5-1; CDR3aa: CASSLGQALGTQYF; CDR3nt: TGCGCCAGCAGCTTGGGGCAGGCTTTGGGGACCCAGTACTTC
d_gene: NA; abundance: NA; j_gene: TRBJ2-1; v_gene: TRBV10-1; CDR3aa: CASEKPTAPGSYNEQFF; CDR3nt: TGCGCCAGCGAAAAGCCGACAGCCCCCGGCTCCTACAATGAGCAGTTCTTC
d_gene: NA; abundance: few; j_gene: TRBJ1-2; v_gene: TRBV10-1; CDR3aa: CASSERGREGYTF; CDR3nt: TGCGCCAGCAGTGAGCGGGGGAGGGAAGGCTACACCTTC
d_gene: NA; abundance: NA; j_gene: TRBJ1-2; v_gene: TRBV5-5; CDR3aa: CASSFRRGYGYTF; CDR3nt: TGTGCCAGCAGCTTTCGCCGGGGGTATGGCTACACCTTC
d_gene: TRBD2; abundance: NA; j_gene: TRBJ2-7; v_gene: TRBV5-1; CDR3aa: CASSLGRVAGPYEQYF; CDR3nt: TGCGCCAGCAGCTTGGGAAGGGTAGCGGGGCCTTACGAGCAGTACTTC
d_gene: TRBD2; abundance: NA; j_gene: TRBJ2-5; v_gene: TRBV7-8; CDR3aa: CASSSRLAGVLKETQYF; CDR3nt: TGTGCCAGCAGCTCCAGACTAGCGGGAGTCCTTAAGGAGACCCAGTACTTC
d_gene: NA; abundance: once; j_gene: TRBJ1-1; v_gene: TRBV19; CDR3aa: CASNRFSNTEAFF; CDR3nt: TGTGCCAGTAACAGGTTCTCGAACACTGAAGCTTTCTTT